This TCR beta chain appears in the sequencing data of a study of blood T cell repertoires in COVID-19. On the study more broadly: The United States, Italy and Spain supplied acute and convalescent COVID-19 samples. Sources were T cells, B-cell-depleted T cells, or PBMCs; the material itself was cDNA or gDNA.

Profiling relied on immunoSEQ multiplex PCR, and the TCRdb table lists in-frame clones only, not all of them. The sample lists about 63,000 clones; more than 80% were seen once. The CDR3 totals 18 residues. V shed 3 bases and J 1 base; nucleotides not matched to a gene: 13. Germline CDR1 SGHDT, CDR2 YYEEEE. A Seattle source enrolled patients during active infection and followed them longitudinally. The sample was peripheral blood. The chain employs TRBV5-6 and TRBJ2-1, with TRBD1 matching 7 bases. This receptor was taken from a man aged 60 to 69 with COVID-19, enrolled during active disease. The CDR3: CASSYDLLQGRSYNEQFF. For the CDR3, the DNA is TGTGCCAGCAGCTACGATCTTCTACAGGGGCGTTCCTACAATGAGCAGTTCTTC.